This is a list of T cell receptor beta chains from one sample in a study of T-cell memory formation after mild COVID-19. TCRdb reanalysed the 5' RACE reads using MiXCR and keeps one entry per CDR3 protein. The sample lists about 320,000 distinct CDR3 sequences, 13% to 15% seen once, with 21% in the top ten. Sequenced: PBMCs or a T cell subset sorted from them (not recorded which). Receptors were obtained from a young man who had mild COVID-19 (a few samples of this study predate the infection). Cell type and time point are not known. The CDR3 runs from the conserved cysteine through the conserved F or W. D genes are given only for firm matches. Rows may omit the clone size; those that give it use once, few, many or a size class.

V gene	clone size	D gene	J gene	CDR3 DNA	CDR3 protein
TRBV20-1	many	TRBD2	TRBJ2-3	TGCAGTGCTAGCGGACTTATAGCTAGCGGGGGTACAGATACGCAGTATTTT	CSASGLIASGGTDTQYF
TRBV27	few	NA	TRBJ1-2	TGTGCCACCTCCCTCCCGGGACCCACCAACTATGGCTACACCTTC	CATSLPGPTNYGYTF
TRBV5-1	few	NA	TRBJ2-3	TGCGCCAGCAGTGAGATGGGGGGCCCTAGCACAGATACGCAGTATTTT	CASSEMGGPSTDTQYF
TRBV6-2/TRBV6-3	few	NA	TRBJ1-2	TGTGCCAGCAGTTACGGTCTGTATGGCTACACCTTC	CASSYGLYGYTF
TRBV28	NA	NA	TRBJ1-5	TGTGCCAGCAGAACGTATGTTGTTGGGCCCCAGCATTTT	CASRTYVVGPQHF
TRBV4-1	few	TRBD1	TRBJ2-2	TGCGCCAGCAGCCACAACAGGGGTAGGGCCGGGGAGCTGTTTTTT	CASSHNRGRAGELFF
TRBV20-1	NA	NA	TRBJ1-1	TGCAGTGCTAGAGAGCCGGGACGGATGAACACTGAAGCTTTCTTT	CSAREPGRMNTEAFF
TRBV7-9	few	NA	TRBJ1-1	TGTGCCAGCACCCCCTTAGGTTTGAACACTGAAGCTTTCTTT	CASTPLGLNTEAFF
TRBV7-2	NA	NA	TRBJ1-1	TGTGCCAGCAGGGGGGGGTTGAACACTGAAGCTTTCTTT	CASRGGLNTEAFF
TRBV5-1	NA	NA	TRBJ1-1	TGCGCCAGCAGCTTTGCAGCTCCGAACGCTGAAGCTTTCTTT	CASSFAAPNAEAFF
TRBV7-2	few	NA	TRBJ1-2	TGTGCCAGCAGCTTAACGACAGCCCTTGGCTACACCTTC	CASSLTTALGYTF
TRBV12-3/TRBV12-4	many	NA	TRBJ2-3	TGTGCCAGCAGTTTCGGGGGTGATACGCAGTATTTT	CASSFGGDTQYF
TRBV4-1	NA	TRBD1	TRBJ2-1	TGCGCCAGCAGCCAAGGGACAGGGTTCAATGAGCAGTTCTTC	CASSQGTGFNEQFF
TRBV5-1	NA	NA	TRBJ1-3	TGCGCCAGCAGCTTGGACAGTCGCTCTGGAAACACCATATATTTT	CASSLDSRSGNTIYF
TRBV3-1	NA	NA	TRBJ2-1	TGTGCCAGCAGCCCTCTCAGGGGGGATGAGCAGTTCTTC	CASSPLRGDEQFF
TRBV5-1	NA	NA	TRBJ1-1	TGCGCCAGCAGCTTGTGGCCTTCGACAGGCAGGTGGTCGGACACTGAAGCTTTCTTT	CASSLWPSTGRWSDTEAFF
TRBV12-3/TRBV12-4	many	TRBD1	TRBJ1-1	TGTGCCAGCAGTTTACAGGGGGCAGGAAACACTGAAGCTTTCTTT	CASSLQGAGNTEAFF
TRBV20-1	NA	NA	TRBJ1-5	TGCAGTGCTAACCCGGGCTACCCAAATCAGCCCCAGCATTTT	CSANPGYPNQPQHF
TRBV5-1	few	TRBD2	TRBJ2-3	TGCGCCAGCAGCTTGGCCCCAGCGGGGGCCACAGATACGCAGTATTTT	CASSLAPAGATDTQYF
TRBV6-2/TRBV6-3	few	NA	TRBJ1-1	TGTGCCAGCAGTTACTACAGGGCGGACACTGAAGCTTTCTTT	CASSYYRADTEAFF
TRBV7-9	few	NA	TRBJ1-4	TGTGCCAGCAGCCCGGAGCTGGGCGGGAACGGGGAAAAACTGTTTTTT	CASSPELGGNGEKLFF
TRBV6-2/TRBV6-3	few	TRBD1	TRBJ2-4	TGTGCCAGCAATTCGGACAGGGTGGTGGACATTCAGTACTTC	CASNSDRVVDIQYF
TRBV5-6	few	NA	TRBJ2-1	TGTGCCAGCAGCTTGGTTGTTGGTAATGAGCAGTTCTTC	CASSLVVGNEQFF
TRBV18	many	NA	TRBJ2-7	TGTGCCAGCTCTTCAGGGGTCTCCTACGAGCAGTACTTC	CASSSGVSYEQYF
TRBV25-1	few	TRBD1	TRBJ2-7	TGTGCCAGCAGTAATGGGGACAGAACCTACGAGCAGTACTTC	CASSNGDRTYEQYF
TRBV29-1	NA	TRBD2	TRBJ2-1	TGCAGCTTCCGACTAGCGGGGGTGGAAGAGCAGTTCTTC	CSFRLAGVEEQFF
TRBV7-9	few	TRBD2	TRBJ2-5	TGTGCCAGCAGCCCGAGCGGGACTTGGCAGACCCAGTACTTC	CASSPSGTWQTQYF
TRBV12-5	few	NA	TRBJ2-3	TGTGCTAGTGGCCCCGCGGGGGATACGCAGTATTTT	CASGPAGDTQYF
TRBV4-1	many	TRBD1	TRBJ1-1	TGCGCCAGCAGAGCGACAGGGACGGGCACTGAAGCTTTCTTT	CASRATGTGTEAFF
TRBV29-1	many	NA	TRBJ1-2	TGCAGCGTTAAGGGGGGTGATAACTATGGCTACACCTTC	CSVKGGDNYGYTF
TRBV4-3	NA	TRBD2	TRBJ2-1	TGCGCCAGCAGCCGATCGGGACTAGCGGGGGGGTTTGAGCAGTTCTTC	CASSRSGLAGGFEQFF
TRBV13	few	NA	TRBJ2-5	TGTGCCAGCAGCCAGGAGGGGCCTTGGGAGACCCAGTACTTC	CASSQEGPWETQYF
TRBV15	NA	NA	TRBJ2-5	TGTGCCACCAGCAAAGGACGGATTCAAGAGACCCAGTACTTC	CATSKGRIQETQYF
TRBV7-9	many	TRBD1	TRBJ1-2	TGTGCCAGCAGTTCTACAGGGGGCAGCTATGGCTACACCTTC	CASSSTGGSYGYTF
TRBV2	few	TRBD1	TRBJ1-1	TGTGCCAGGCAACAGGGGGCTGAAGCTTTCTTT	CARQQGAEAFF
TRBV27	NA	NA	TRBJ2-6	TGTGCCACCGGAGGTGGCGCATACGGGGCCAACGTCCTGACTTTC	CATGGGAYGANVLTF
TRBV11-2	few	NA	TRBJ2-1	TGTGCCAGCAGCTTAGGGGCACCCTACAATGAGCAGTTCTTC	CASSLGAPYNEQFF
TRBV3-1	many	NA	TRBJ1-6	TGTGCCAGCAGTCCACCAGCGGGGACGAATTCACCCCTCCACTTT	CASSPPAGTNSPLHF
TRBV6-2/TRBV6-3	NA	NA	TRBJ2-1	TGTGCCAGCAGTGGGGGCTCTGAGCAGTTCTTC	CASSGGSEQFF
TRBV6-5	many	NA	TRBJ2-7	TGTGCCAGCAGTTACACTAGAGGGTCCTACGAGCAGTACTTC	CASSYTRGSYEQYF
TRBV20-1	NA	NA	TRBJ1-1	TGCAGTGCTAGCAGGGGCCCGAACACTGAAGCTTTCTTT	CSASRGPNTEAFF
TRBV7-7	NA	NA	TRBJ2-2	TGTGCTAGCAGCTATCAAGCCGGGGAGCTGTTTTTT	CASSYQAGELFF
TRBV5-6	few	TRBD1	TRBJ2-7	TGTGCCAGCAGCTTAAAGGGGGCGCCCACCTACGAGCAGTACTTC	CASSLKGAPTYEQYF
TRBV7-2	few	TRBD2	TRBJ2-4	TGTGCCAGCAGCTTAGTCGGGGGGGCTGGTGGGAACATTCAGTACTTC	CASSLVGGAGGNIQYF
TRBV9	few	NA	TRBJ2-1	TGTGCCAGCAGCGATGAAGGCGGGGACTACAATGAGCAGTTCTTC	CASSDEGGDYNEQFF
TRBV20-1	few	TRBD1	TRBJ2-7	TGCAGTGTCGACAGGGCATACGAGCAGTACTTC	CSVDRAYEQYF
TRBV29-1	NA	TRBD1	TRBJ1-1	TGCAGCGTAAGCAGACAGGGGTGGAGCACTGAAGCTTTCTTT	CSVSRQGWSTEAFF
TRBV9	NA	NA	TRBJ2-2	TGTGCCAGCAGCGTCGGGGGGCACGGGGAGCTGTTTTTT	CASSVGGHGELFF
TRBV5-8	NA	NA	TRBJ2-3	TGTGCCAGCAGCTCCCCCCGCGGAGACACAGATACGCAGTATTTT	CASSSPRGDTDTQYF
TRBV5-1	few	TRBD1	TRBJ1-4	TGCGCCAGCAGCTCAGGGACAGCCCCGAATGAAAAACTGTTTTTT	CASSSGTAPNEKLFF
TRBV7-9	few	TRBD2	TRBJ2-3	TGTGCCAGCAGCCCCGATGTTAGCGGGGGGGCCTCGGATACGCAGTATTTT	CASSPDVSGGASDTQYF
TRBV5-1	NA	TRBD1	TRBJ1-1	TGCGCCAGCAGCGGGAACAGGGGGCGAAACACTGAAGCTTTCTTT	CASSGNRGRNTEAFF
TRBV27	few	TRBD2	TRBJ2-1	TGTGCCAGCGGCCTTAGCGGGGGCTACAATGAGCAGTTCTTC	CASGLSGGYNEQFF